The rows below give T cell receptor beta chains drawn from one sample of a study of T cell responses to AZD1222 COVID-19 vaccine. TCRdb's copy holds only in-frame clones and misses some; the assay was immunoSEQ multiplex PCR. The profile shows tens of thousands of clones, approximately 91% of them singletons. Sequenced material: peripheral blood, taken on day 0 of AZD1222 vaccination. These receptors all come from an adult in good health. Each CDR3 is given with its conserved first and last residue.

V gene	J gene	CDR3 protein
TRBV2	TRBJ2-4	CASTNPLAKNIQYF
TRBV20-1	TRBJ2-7	CSMTDSYEQYF
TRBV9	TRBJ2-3	CASSVASVGSTDTQYF
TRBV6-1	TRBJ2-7	CASSESGRRYEQYF
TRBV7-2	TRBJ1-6	CASSLRGLDSPLHF
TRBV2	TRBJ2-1	CASVRLAGGEQFF
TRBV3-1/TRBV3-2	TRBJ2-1	CASSPRLAGYNEQFF
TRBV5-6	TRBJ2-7	CASSLPSGSSYEQYF
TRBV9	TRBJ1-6	CASSVDSDSPLHF
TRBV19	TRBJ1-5	CASSITGGLSQPQHF
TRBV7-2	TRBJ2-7	CASSLEGTRFSYEQYF
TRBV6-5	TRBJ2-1	CASGGEYNEQFF
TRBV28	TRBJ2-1	CASSLIRGRGEQFF
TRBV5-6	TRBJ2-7	CASSAPPGRTSGSSYEQYF
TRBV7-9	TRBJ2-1	CASSPPSGLAGNEQFF
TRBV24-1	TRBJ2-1	CATSDSKVEEQFF
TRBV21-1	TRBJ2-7	CASSVGLAGEDYEQYF
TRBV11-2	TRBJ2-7	CASSLGLAGPYEQYF
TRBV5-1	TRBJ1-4	CASSLGQVSRELFF
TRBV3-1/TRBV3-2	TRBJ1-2	CASSPVSLFLGSSTF
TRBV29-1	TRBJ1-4	CSVASTGDEKLFF
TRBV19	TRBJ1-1	CASTRLGSGQGGSEAFF
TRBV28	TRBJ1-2	CASMKAGYGYTF
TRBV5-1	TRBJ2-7	CASSFGAGYEQYF
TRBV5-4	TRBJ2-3	CASSSARDRGGDTQYF
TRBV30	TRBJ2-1	CAWSDQDEQFF
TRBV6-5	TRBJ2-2	CASSSRAANTGELFF
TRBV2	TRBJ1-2	CASSELVGPYGYTF
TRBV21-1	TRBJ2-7	CASKNRDREDQYF
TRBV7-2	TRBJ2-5	CASSLGRTYQETQYF
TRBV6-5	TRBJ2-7	CASSYSGREKSGEQYF
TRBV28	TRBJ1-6	CASRGQGTLLSSYNSPLHF
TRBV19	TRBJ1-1	CASSPTGLNTEAFF
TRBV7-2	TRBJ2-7	CASSLGSGPYEQYF
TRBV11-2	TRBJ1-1	CASSPRMNTEAFF
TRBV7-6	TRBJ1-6	CASSFGGAPLGSPLHF
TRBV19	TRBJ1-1	CASSTVRGSTEAFF
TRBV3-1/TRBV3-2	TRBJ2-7	CASSPVPSEEQYF
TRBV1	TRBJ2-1	CTSSPKPGLASDEQFF
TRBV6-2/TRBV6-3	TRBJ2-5	CASSTTPGLTVETQYF
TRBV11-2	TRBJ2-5	CASSLLQGWALPGETQYF
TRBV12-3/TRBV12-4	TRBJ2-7	CASSFGRYEQYF
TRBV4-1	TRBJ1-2	CASSQAGTGYGYTF
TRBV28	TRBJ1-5	CASSEQGGGQPQHF
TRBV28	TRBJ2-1	CASSVSGRGGNEQFF
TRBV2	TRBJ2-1	CASSLVTGLGYNEQFF
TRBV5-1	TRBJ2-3	CASSSQGLDTQYF
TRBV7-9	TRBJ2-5	CASSFPPQETQYF